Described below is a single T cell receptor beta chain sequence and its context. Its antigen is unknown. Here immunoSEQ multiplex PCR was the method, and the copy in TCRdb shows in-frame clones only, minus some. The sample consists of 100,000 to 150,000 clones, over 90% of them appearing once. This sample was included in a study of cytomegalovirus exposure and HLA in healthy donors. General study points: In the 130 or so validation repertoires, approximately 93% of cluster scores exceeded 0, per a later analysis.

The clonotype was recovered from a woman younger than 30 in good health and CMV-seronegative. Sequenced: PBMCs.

The CDR3 coding sequence is TGTGCCAGCAGTTCCTCCGGGACGGGGGGCACAGATACGCAGTATTTT. This sequence encodes CASSSSGTGGTDTQYF. The chain combines TRBV28 with TRBJ2-3; tentative D call: TRBD2 (6 bases). CDR1 is MDHEN, CDR2 SYDVKM, per germline. CDR3 length: 16 residues. Trimming took 4 bases from V and 1 from J, leaving 15 bases between them. Full variable domain (remainder filled in from reference TRBV28 and TRBJ2-3): DVKVTQSSRYLVKRTGEKVFLECVQDMDHENMFWYRQDPGLGLRLIYFSYDVKMKEKGDIPEGYSVSREKKERFSLILESASTNQTSMYLCASSSSGTGGTDTQYFGPGTRLTVL.